This T cell receptor (beta chain) was sequenced in a study of blood T cells in healthy people across ages. Study outcomes and limitations: Unknown donor CMV status possibly confounded expanded clonotype changes. Diversity figures derived from one million T cells were judged to underestimate the true value.

On this clonotype itself: Antigen unknown.

Alongside a J-beta primer mix, a sample-barcoded 5' primer served in a second PCR lasting about 6 to 11 cycles. There were at least 2.5 million CDR3-containing paired-end reads obtained from each sample. TCRdb passed the 5' RACE reads through MiXCR, listing each CDR3 protein once. The data hold 1.8 million or so distinct CDR3 sequences, with roughly two fifths observed a single time. Sequencing input: blood. This clonotype was sampled from a human donor in good health.

The CDR3 bases are TGCAGTGCCCCGGGACACTGGAACACTGAAGCTTTCTTT. Translating it yields CSAPGHWNTEAFF. The gene calls are TRBV20-1 and TRBJ1-1; a weak D match, TRBD1 (6 bases). Trimming removed 6 bases from V and 1 base from J, with 12 bases in between. There are 13 residues in the CDR3. Germline V lookup: CDR1 DFQATT, CDR2 SNEGSKA (reference sequence).